A selection of T cell receptor beta chains follows, all from one sample in a study of cytomegalovirus exposure and HLA in healthy donors. TCRdb's copy holds only in-frame clones and misses some; the assay was immunoSEQ multiplex PCR. The table lists around 95,000 clones, approximately 85% of them singletons. Input material: PBMCs. These receptors all stem from a man aged 25 to 45 in good health and CMV-seropositive. Both conserved end residues are trimmed from each CDR3. The D gene is left open where the match is weak.

len	v_gene	d_gene	j_gene	CDR3aa
13	TRBV9	TRBD1	TRBJ1-5	ASSATTGDDQPQH
14	TRBV6-6	NA	TRBJ1-1	ASSATRGGMNTEAF
11	TRBV5-5	NA	TRBJ1-4	ASSLGTPEKLF
13	TRBV18	NA	TRBJ2-2	ASSPPAAYTGELF
12	TRBV28	NA	TRBJ1-2	ASSSRRTIYGYT
12	TRBV6-5	NA	TRBJ2-1	ASSSETRGNEQF
14	TRBV18	TRBD1	TRBJ2-2	ASSPRGQGGTGELF
14	TRBV6-5	TRBD2	TRBJ2-3	ASSYSTGLAGGQQY
12	TRBV10-3	TRBD1	TRBJ2-1	AISEGQGVNEQF
13	TRBV15	NA	TRBJ2-3	ATSRGGRSTDTQY
11	TRBV2	TRBD1	TRBJ2-4	ASRATGGNIQY
14	TRBV5-1	NA	TRBJ1-4	ASSPPTGPTNEKLF
16	TRBV5-1	TRBD2	TRBJ2-1	ASSLGLTSGTSYNEQF
13	TRBV28	TRBD1	TRBJ2-1	ASTGGQGAFGEQF
13	TRBV5-4	NA	TRBJ1-4	ASSLQTGTNEKLF
12	TRBV5-1	TRBD1	TRBJ2-7	ASSLGQGAREQY
17	TRBV2	TRBD2	TRBJ2-7	ASILDAGLAPTFSYEQY
13	TRBV6-5	NA	TRBJ1-2	ASSGHRVGNYGYT
14	TRBV6-5	NA	TRBJ2-3	ASSYSPVLRGDTQY
13	TRBV18	TRBD1	TRBJ1-5	ASSQQERDRQPQH
16	TRBV7-2	TRBD2	TRBJ2-1	ASSPRTSRRRSYNEQF
10	TRBV6-5	NA	TRBJ2-7	ASRQGTYEQY
11	TRBV28	NA	TRBJ1-4	AALSSTNEKLF
12	TRBV10-3	TRBD2	TRBJ2-1	AISESGTTNEQF
14	TRBV10-3	TRBD2	NA	AISGTSGSLVDEQY
12	TRBV29-1	NA	TRBJ2-3	SVLDMIQAYTQY
14	TRBV28	NA	TRBJ2-1	ASSLRGLTGGNEQF
10	TRBV10-3	NA	TRBJ2-1	ASGGLYNEQF
13	TRBV28	TRBD1	TRBJ2-7	ASSLPGQGPYEQY
13	TRBV9	NA	TRBJ1-5	ASSIGVSVAQPQH
16	TRBV11-3	TRBD2	TRBJ2-7	ASSLESGGTSGTYEQY
13	TRBV7-7	TRBD2	TRBJ2-3	ASSTGLEDTDTQY
13	TRBV6-6	TRBD1	TRBJ1-2	ASSRGTGGDYGYT